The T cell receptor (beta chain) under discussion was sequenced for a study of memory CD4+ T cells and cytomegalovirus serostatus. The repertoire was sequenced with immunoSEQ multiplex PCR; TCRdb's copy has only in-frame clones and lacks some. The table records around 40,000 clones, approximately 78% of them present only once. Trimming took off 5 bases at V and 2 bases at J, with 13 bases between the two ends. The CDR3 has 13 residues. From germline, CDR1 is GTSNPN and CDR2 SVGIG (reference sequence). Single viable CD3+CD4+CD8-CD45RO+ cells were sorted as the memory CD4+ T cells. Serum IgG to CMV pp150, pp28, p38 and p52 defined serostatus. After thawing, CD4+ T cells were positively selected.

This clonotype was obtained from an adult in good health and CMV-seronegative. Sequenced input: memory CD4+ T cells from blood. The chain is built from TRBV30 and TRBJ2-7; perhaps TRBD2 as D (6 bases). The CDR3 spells CAWSVGEAYEQYF. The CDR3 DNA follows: TGTGCCTGGTCCGTCGGGGAGGCCTACGAGCAGTACTTC.